Below, one T cell receptor (beta chain) is given with its context. There is no known antigen for this receptor. No much larger clone exists at a distance of one base, and base qualities are not known. The data were obtained in a study of T-cell memory formation after mild COVID-19 (dated by TCRdb to about 2021). A note on the overall study: TCR sequence clusters from the two donors were found to be largely donor specific. In a couple of donors, T-cell clones that expanded and contracted after mild COVID-19 were tracked by sequencing TCRalpha and TCRbeta repertoires over time. Two young, previously healthy adult volunteers made up the cohort, one male and one female.

From V the trimming removes 1 base and from J it removes 5 bases, while the gene matches leave 5 bases of the junction unaccounted for. Inclusive of the bounding cysteine and phenylalanine, the CDR3 is 16 residues long. Only the CDR3 portion is preserved as DNA: 48 bases, with reading frame beginning at the first base. CDR1 and CDR2 are read off the germline V gene as LGHNA and YNFKEQ. The paper as a whole reports these results and caveats: The detection of some responding clones in pre-infection memory suggests that pre-existing cross-reactive memory T cells joined the SARS-CoV-2 response. Contracting CD4+ clones were located mainly in the CM and EM memory subsets, whereas CD8+ clones were found to be enriched in EMRA. Clones contracting from day 15 to 85 had balanced CD4/CD8 phenotypes, while a second wave expanding from day 15 to 37 was biased towards CD4+. Whether the second-wave clones peaking on day 37 were SARS-CoV-2 specific was not confirmed. The study covered only a couple of mild cases, and larger cohorts including severe cases with pre-infection samples were considered necessary.

Reads for this sample came from an Illumina NovaSeq 6000. Using 5'RACE with constant-segment primers, TCRalpha and TCRbeta cDNA libraries were constructed, with sample barcodes and unique molecular identifiers added in the process. Trizol reagent was used to extract RNA from every sample. Library amplification was performed in two PCR steps, and a second sample barcode and Illumina TruSeq adapters were introduced in the second step. Libraries were sequenced on an Illumina NovaSeq with 2 x 150 bp paired-end reads. The study's own analysis went as follows. Reads were demultiplexed and collapsed into UMI-guided consensus sequences with migec v1.2.7. With mixcr v2.1.11, UMI consensuses were aligned to TRA and TRB V and J templates and assembled into clonotypes. Expanded or contracted clonotypes were those called significant by both edgeR and NoisET, with noise models trained on biological replicates. For edgeR calls, the thresholds were a false discovery rate-adjusted p below 0.01 and a log2 fold-change of 1. As an exploratory analysis of dynamics, PCA with hierarchical clustering was applied to max-normalized trajectories of the 1000 most abundant clonotypes. Separately sequenced CD4+ and CD8+ repertoires were used to assign the CD4 or CD8 phenotype of responding clones. TCRdb cleaned the public reads at Q25 with fastp, built clones with MiXCR and kept in-frame beta chains. For every CDR3 protein sequence, its rows merge into one entry that carries the most common genes and DNA. It is TCRdb's table, rather than the study itself, that gives the V and J calls and clone size. Recorded for this sample are about 160,000 distinct CDR3 sequences; around a third of them occurred a single time. The top ten clonotypes cover more than 10% of the sample.

PBMCs were isolated by Ficoll-Paque density gradient centrifugation. The V and J genes are TRBV4-2 and TRBJ1-1, and TRBD1 aligns with 12 junction nucleotides. The sample comprised PBMCs or a T cell subset sorted from them (not recorded which). This receptor was obtained from an adult woman who had mild COVID-19 (a few samples of this study predate the infection). The sample titles of this study are shuffled in the database, so cell type and time point are left out; the donor was told from shared clones. For the CDR3, the sequence is CASSQVQGQGATEAFF. The nucleotide sequence reads as follows: TGTGCCAGCAGCCAAGTGCAGGGACAGGGGGCAACTGAAGCTTTCTTT.